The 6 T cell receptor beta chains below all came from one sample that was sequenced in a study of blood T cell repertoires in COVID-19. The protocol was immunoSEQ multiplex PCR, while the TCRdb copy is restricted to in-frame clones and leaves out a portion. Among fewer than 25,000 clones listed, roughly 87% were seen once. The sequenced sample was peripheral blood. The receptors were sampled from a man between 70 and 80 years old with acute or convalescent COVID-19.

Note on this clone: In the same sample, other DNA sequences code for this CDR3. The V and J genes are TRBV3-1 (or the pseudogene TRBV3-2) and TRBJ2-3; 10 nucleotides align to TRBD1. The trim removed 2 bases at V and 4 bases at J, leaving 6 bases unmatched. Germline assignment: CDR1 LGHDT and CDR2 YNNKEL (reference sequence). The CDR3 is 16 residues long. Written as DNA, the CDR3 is TGTGCCAGCAGCCAAAGGACAGGGGGACTCTCAGATACGCAGTATTTT. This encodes CASSQRTGGLSDTQYF.

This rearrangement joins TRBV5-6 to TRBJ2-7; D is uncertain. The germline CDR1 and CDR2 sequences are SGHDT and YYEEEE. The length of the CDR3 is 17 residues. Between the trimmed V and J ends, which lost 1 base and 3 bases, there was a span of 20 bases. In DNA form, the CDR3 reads TGTGCCAGCAGCTTGCTGGGTTCCGGCAGGAACTTCTACGAGCAGTACTTC. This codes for CASSLLGSGRNFYEQYF.

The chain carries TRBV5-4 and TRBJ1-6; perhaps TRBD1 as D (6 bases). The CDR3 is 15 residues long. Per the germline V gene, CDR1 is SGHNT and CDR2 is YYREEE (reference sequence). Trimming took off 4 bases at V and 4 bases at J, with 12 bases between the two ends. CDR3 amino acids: CASSRDTTYNSPLHF. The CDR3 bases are TGTGCCAGCAGCCGGGACACGACTTATAATTCACCCCTCCACTTT.

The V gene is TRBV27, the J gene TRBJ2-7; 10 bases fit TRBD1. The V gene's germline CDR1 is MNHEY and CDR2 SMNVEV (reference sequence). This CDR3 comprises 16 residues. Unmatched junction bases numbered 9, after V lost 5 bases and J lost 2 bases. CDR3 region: CASSTSPGQGTYEQYF. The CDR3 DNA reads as TGTGCCAGCAGTACTAGCCCGGGACAGGGGACCTACGAGCAGTACTTC.

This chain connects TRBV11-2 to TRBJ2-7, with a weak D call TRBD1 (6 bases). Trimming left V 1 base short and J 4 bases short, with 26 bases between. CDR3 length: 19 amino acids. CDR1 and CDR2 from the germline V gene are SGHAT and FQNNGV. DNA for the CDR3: TGTGCCAGCAGCTTAGTCAGGGAAGAATTTGGACAGTCCCAGTACGAGCAGTACTTC. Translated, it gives CASSLVREEFGQSQYEQYF.

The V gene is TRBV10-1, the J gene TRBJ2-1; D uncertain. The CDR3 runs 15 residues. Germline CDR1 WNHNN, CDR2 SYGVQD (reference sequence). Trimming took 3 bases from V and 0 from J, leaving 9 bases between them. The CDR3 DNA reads TGCGCCAGCAGTGAAGGCTGGAGCTCCTACAATGAGCAGTTCTTC. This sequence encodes CASSEGWSSYNEQFF.